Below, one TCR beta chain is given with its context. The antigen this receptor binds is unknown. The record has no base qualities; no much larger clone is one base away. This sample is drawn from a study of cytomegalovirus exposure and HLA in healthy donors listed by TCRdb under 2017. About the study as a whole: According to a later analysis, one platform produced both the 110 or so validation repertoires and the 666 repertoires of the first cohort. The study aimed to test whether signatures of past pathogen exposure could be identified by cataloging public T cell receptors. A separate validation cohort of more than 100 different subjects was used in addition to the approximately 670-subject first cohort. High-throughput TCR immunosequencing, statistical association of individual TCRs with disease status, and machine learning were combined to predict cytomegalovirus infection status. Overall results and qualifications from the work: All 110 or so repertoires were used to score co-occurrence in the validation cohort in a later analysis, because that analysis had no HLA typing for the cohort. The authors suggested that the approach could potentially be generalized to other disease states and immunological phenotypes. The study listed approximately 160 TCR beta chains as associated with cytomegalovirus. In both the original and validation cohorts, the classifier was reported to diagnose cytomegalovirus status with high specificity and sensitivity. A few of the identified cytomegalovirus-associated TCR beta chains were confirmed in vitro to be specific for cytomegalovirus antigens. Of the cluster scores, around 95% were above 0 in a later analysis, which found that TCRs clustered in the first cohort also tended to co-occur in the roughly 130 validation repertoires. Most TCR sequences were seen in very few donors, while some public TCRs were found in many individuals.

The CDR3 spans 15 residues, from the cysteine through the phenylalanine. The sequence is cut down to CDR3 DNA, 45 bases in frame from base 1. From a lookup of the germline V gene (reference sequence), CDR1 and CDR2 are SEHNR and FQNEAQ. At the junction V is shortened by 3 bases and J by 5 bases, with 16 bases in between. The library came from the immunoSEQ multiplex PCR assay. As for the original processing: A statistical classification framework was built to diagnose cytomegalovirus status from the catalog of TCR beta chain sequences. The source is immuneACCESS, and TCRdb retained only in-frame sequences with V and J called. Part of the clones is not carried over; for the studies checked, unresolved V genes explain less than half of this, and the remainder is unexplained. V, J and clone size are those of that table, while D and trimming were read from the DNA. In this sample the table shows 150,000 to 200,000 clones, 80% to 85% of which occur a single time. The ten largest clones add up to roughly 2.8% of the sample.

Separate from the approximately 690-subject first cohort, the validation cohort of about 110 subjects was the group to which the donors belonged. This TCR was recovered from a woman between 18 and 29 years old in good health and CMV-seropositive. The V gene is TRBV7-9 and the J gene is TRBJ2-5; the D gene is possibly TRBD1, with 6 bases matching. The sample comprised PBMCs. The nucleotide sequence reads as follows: TGTGCCAGCAGCTTCAGGGGCCAACTCGGGGAGACCCAGTACTTC. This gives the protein CASSFRGQLGETQYF.